A selection of T cell receptor beta chains follows, all from one sample in a study of blood T cell repertoires in COVID-19. The assay was immunoSEQ multiplex PCR, and TCRdb's table has in-frame clones only and misses some. The profile covers 140,000 or so clones, with about 89% appearing a single time and 11% taken by the ten largest. The material sequenced was PBMCs or T cells enriched from blood (not recorded which). The receptors derive from a man in his sixties who had recovered from COVID-19. CDR3s include the opening cysteine and the closing phenylalanine or tryptophan.

V gene,J gene,CDR3 protein
TRBV28,TRBJ2-7,CASSSGQGGEQYF
TRBV2,TRBJ1-4,CASRGGNNEKLFF
TRBV28,TRBJ2-1,CASSFTAGSYNEQFF
TRBV10-3,TRBJ2-7,CAISVGVPYEQYF
TRBV10-1,TRBJ2-7,CASSESALSYEQYF
TRBV6-6,TRBJ1-4,CASSSPSGGEKLFF
TRBV13,TRBJ2-2,CASSPPGGELFF
TRBV19,TRBJ1-5,CASSKDRGNNQPQHF
TRBV18,TRBJ2-3,CASSPAADTQYF
TRBV28,TRBJ2-1,CASSPFRGGTSYNEQFF
TRBV30,TRBJ1-6,CAWTGTGISPLHF
TRBV7-8,TRBJ2-5,CASSLDPTGETQYF
TRBV21-1,TRBJ2-5,CASSQRGRVAGDVETQYF
TRBV11-2,TRBJ2-3,CASSSMTGTGWTDTQYF
TRBV11-2,TRBJ2-1,CASSLDGSAYNEQFF
TRBV5-6,TRBJ2-7,CASSLGSPYEQYF
TRBV28,TRBJ1-5,CASSLETVDQPQHF
TRBV6-6,TRBJ1-5,CASSPDQEYGLSNQLQHF
TRBV18,TRBJ1-1,CASRGTGGEGEAFF